What follows are 27 T cell receptor beta chains derived from one specimen sequenced in a study of radiotherapy plus CTLA-4 blockade in lung cancer. Assay used: immunoSEQ multiplex PCR; TCRdb lists only in-frame clones, some missing. The sample carries tens of thousands of clones, about 86% recorded once. This specimen consisted of peripheral blood, obtained from a patient treated with radiotherapy plus ipilimumab. Receptors were obtained from a human donor with non-small cell lung cancer whose response to radiotherapy plus ipilimumab could not be evaluated.

The chain couples TRBV5-6 to TRBJ2-2; D is uncertain. Deletions cut 2 bases from V and 5 bases from J, with 4 bases between. The CDR3 has 12 amino acids. Germline lookup yields CDR1 SGHDT and CDR2 YYEEEE. CDR3 nucleotides: TGTGCCAGCAGCTTCGTGACCGGGGAGCTGTTTTTT. As protein: CASSFVTGELFF.

The V call is TRBV11-2, the J call TRBJ2-2; 7 bases line up with TRBD2. The germline V gene has CDR1 SGHAT and CDR2 FQNNGV. Trimming removed 8 bases from V and 5 bases from J; junction bases left unmatched: 8. There are 14 residues in the CDR3. As DNA, the CDR3 is TGTGCCAGCGCCCTTCTAGCGGTTACCGGGGAGCTGTTTTTT. Translating it yields CASALLAVTGELFF.

The chain uses TRBV29-1 and TRBJ1-2, with D possibly matching TRBD1 (6 bases). Trimming cost V 7 bases and J 1 base, with 10 bases left between them. Per the germline V gene, CDR1 is SQVTM and CDR2 is ANQGSEA. The CDR3 covers 12 residues. CDR3 in amino acids: CSAQDSNYGYTF. Written as DNA, the CDR3 is TGCAGCGCCCAGGACAGTAACTATGGCTACACCTTC.

The CDR3, as DNA: TGTGCCAGCAGTAAGGCTTGGGGCGTAGATGGCTACACCTTC. The encoded protein is CASSKAWGVDGYTF. The rearrangement uses TRBV2 and TRBJ1-2; possibly TRBD1 for D (5 bases). CDR1 is SNHLY, CDR2 FYNNEI, per germline. The V and J ends lost 5 bases and 6 bases respectively, with 16 bases between them. The CDR3 extends over 14 amino acids.

V and J are TRBV7-9 and TRBJ2-5, with a tentative D call TRBD2 (6 bases). Between the trimmed V and J ends, which lost 5 bases and 1 base, there was a span of 14 bases. CDR3 size: 15 residues. Germline assignment: CDR1 SEHNR and CDR2 FQNEAQ (reference sequence). The CDR3 coding sequence is TGTGCCAGCAGCCAGACTCTAGCGACCCAAGAGACCCAGTACTTC. Translated: CASSQTLATQETQYF.

The rearrangement links TRBV13 to TRBJ1-2; possible D gene TRBD1, 5 bases. The CDR3 is made up of 14 amino acids. In germline, CDR1 is PRHDT, CDR2 FYEKMQ (reference sequence). With 5 bases removed from V and 5 bases from J, the gap between germline ends came to 15 bases. This chain's CDR3 is CASSEDRKNYGYTF. CDR3 in DNA: TGTGCCAGCAGCGAAGACAGAAAGAATTATGGCTACACCTTC.

The chain employs TRBV27 and TRBJ1-1; D call uncertain. V lost 0 bases and J lost 3, with 8 bases in between. Germline V gene sequence: CDR1 MNHEY, CDR2 SMNVEV (reference sequence). The CDR3 loop spans 14 amino acids. The CDR3: CASSLSGRDTEAFF. CDR3 sequence (DNA): TGTGCCAGCAGTTTATCAGGGAGGGACACTGAAGCTTTCTTT.

The chain links TRBV6-4 to TRBJ2-6; a weak D match, TRBD1 (6 bases). V was shortened by 2 bases and J by 3 bases, with 26 bases between the two germline ends. The V gene's germline CDR1 is MRHNA and CDR2 SNTAGT. The CDR3 length is 21 residues. CDR3 bases: TGTGCCAGCAGTGACCCCACCTCGGCAGGGGCCCTCGAGAGTGGGGCCAACGTCCTGACTTTC. Residues: CASSDPTSAGALESGANVLTF.

The chain joins TRBV7-2 to TRBJ2-2; D gene uncertain. The CDR3 is 17 residues long. The germline gives CDR1 SGHTA, CDR2 FQGNSA. V was clipped by 2 bases and J by 0 bases, with 13 bases between them. CDR3 sequence reads: CASSLSVGWSNTGELFF. Here the CDR3 DNA reads TGTGCCAGCAGCTTATCCGTGGGCTGGTCGAACACCGGGGAGCTGTTTTTT.

This chain joins TRBV5-1 and TRBJ2-3; 8 bases match TRBD2. This CDR3 is 14 amino acids long. Germline CDR1 reads SGHRS; CDR2 reads YFSETQ. The junction had 3 bases not matched to a gene; V was cut back by 6 bases and J by 0 bases. CDR3 DNA sequence: TGCGCCAGCACATTAGCGGGAAGCACAGATACGCAGTATTTT. As protein: CASTLAGSTDTQYF. The full variable domain, completed using reference TRBV5-1 and TRBJ2-3, is KAGVTQTPRYLIKTRGQQVTLSCSPISGHRSVSWYQQTPGQGLQFLFEYFSETQRNKGNFPGRFSGRQFSNSRSEMNVSTLELGDSALYLCASTLAGSTDTQYFGPGTRLTVL.

The chain combines TRBV4-3 with TRBJ1-6; 9 bases align to TRBD1. Germline assignment: CDR1 LGHNA and CDR2 YSLEER. J gave up 9 bases and V 0 bases, and 6 bases lay outside the gene matches. The CDR3 loop spans 16 amino acids. The CDR3 sequence is CASSQDLETGGSPLHF. CDR3 DNA sequence: TGCGCCAGCAGCCAAGATCTCGAGACAGGGGGTTCACCCCTCCACTTT.

The rearrangement uses TRBV28 and TRBJ2-7; the D gene is possibly TRBD1 (7 bases). The V end lost 6 bases, the J end lost 3 bases, and 15 bases lay between the germline ends. CDR3 size: 14 residues. CDR1 is MDHEN, CDR2 SYDVKM, per germline. The DNA for the CDR3 is TGTGCCAGCAGGTTAGCGGACAGGATCTACGAGCAGTACTTC. It translates to CASRLADRIYEQYF.

This clone was observed a few times. The chain employs TRBV4-1 and TRBJ1-2; no definite D call. This CDR3 comprises 16 residues. In germline, CDR1 is MGHRA, CDR2 YSYEKL. Trimming stripped 1 base from V and 0 bases from J, with 12 bases between. For the CDR3, the DNA is TGCGCCAGCAGCCAAGGACACGGGGAAGCTAACTATGGCTACACCTTC. Its translation: CASSQGHGEANYGYTF.

This chain joins TRBV6-5 and TRBJ1-1; D gene uncertain. The CDR3 length is 15 residues. Germline loops: CDR1 MNHEY, CDR2 SVGAGI. V dropped 1 base and J dropped 0 bases, with 9 bases sitting between them. The CDR3 region is CASSYYTAVNTEAFF. The CDR3, as DNA: TGTGCCAGCAGTTACTATACCGCGGTGAACACTGAAGCTTTCTTT.

The chain employs TRBV7-6 and TRBJ2-5, with 10 bases fitting TRBD2. The CDR3 is 17 amino acids. Germline lookup yields CDR1 SGHVS and CDR2 FNYEAQ. The ends lost 5 bases at V and 1 base at J; junction bases unmatched: 10. The DNA of the CDR3 is TGTGCCAGCAGCCCCGGGAGACTAGCGGGCCTCCAAGAGACCCAGTACTTC. Its translation: CASSPGRLAGLQETQYF.

This clone came up once. The DNA of the CDR3 is TGTGCCAGCTCACCGCCCGACAGACCGTCCTACGAGCAGTACTTC. It specifies CASSPPDRPSYEQYF. The J gene is TRBJ2-7, the V gene TRBV18, with D possibly being TRBD1 (5 bases). There are 15 residues in the CDR3. Trimming took 3 bases from V and 1 from J, leaving 13 bases between them. Per germline, CDR1 KGHSH and CDR2 LQKENI.

As to this clone: At the DNA level, this CDR3 is encoded by other sequences in the same sample as well. The J gene is TRBJ2-2, the V gene TRBV7-3; D is possibly TRBD2 (5 bases). CDR3 size: 14 residues. Germline loops: CDR1 SGHTA, CDR2 FQGTGA. V shed 3 bases and J shed 2 bases, with 7 bases lying between them. For the CDR3, the DNA is TGTGCCAGCAGCTTGGGAGCCAACACCGGGGAGCTGTTTTTT. As protein: CASSLGANTGELFF.

The rearrangement uses TRBV19 and TRBJ1-6; D might be TRBD1 (5 bases). Trimming left V 5 bases short and J 0 bases short, with 17 bases between. Per germline, CDR1 LNHDA and CDR2 SQIVND (reference sequence). There are 18 residues in the CDR3. In DNA form, the CDR3 reads TGTGCCAGTAGTGGTAGGGGAACGGTGAGCTCCTATAATTCACCCCTCCACTTT. Translating it yields CASSGRGTVSSYNSPLHF.

The genes are TRBV5-4 and TRBJ2-7, with 13 bases that match TRBD2. Per germline, CDR1 SGHNT and CDR2 YYREEE (reference sequence). The CDR3 runs 17 residues. Trimming took 3 bases from V and 0 from J; bases not matched to a gene: 6. The CDR3 loop is CASSSGTSGTSSYEQYF. The CDR3 region has the DNA TGTGCCAGCAGCTCCGGGACTAGCGGGACCAGCTCCTACGAGCAGTACTTC.

This chain joins TRBV7-9 and TRBJ1-4; no definite D call. Trimming removed 1 base from V and 7 bases from J, with 13 bases in between. CDR1 SEHNR and CDR2 FQNEAQ come from the germline V gene (reference sequence). The CDR3 sequence is 15 residues long. For the CDR3, the DNA is TGTGCCAGCAGCTTAGGGGCAGGTGAAAGTGAAAAACTGTTTTTT. The encoded protein is CASSLGAGESEKLFF.

V usage is TRBV6-5 and J usage is TRBJ2-3; D possibly corresponds to TRBD2 (5 bases). Germline CDR1 is MNHEY and CDR2 is SVGAGI. Deletions cut 0 bases from V and 2 bases from J, with 12 bases between. The CDR3 extends over 16 amino acids. CDR3 region: CASSYSSWRATDTQYF. DNA of the CDR3: TGTGCCAGCAGTTACTCGTCCTGGCGGGCCACAGATACGCAGTATTTT.

The V call is TRBV2, the J call TRBJ2-1, with D tentatively TRBD2 (5 bases). CDR3 length equals 15 residues. Germline assignment: CDR1 SNHLY and CDR2 FYNNEI. Trimming took 8 bases from V and 0 from J, leaving 14 bases between them. CDR3 amino acids: CASAGLPSSYNEQFF. The CDR3, as DNA: TGTGCCAGCGCCGGACTCCCGAGCTCCTACAATGAGCAGTTCTTC.

V usage is TRBV7-2 and J usage is TRBJ1-3; TRBD1 matches 7 bases. Per the germline V gene, CDR1 is SGHTA and CDR2 is FQGNSA. The CDR3 runs 16 residues. The V segment lost 9 bases and the J segment 4 bases; nucleotides outside the gene matches: 15. For the CDR3, the DNA is TGTGCCAGTGGGGGACAGCGTTTCTTGTCCGGAAACACCATATATTTT. This translates into CASGGQRFLSGNTIYF. The variable domain in full, with the rest retrieved from reference TRBV7-2 and TRBJ1-3, is GAGVSQSPSNKVTEKGKDVELRCDPISGHTALYWYRQSLGQGLEFLIYFQGNSAPDKSGLPSDRFSAERTGGSVSTLTIQRTQQEDSAVYLCASGGQRFLSGNTIYFGEGSWLTVV.

There are a few counts of this clone. The rearrangement links TRBV5-6 to TRBJ2-5, with 7 bases fitting TRBD1. J was trimmed by 5 bases and V by 3 bases; bases with no gene match: 4. The CDR3 extends over 13 amino acids. Per the germline V gene, CDR1 is SGHDT and CDR2 is YYEEEE. DNA of the CDR3: TGTGCCAGCAGCTACAGGGGCGGGGAGACCCAGTACTTC. Its protein is CASSYRGGETQYF.

V and J are TRBV7-9 and TRBJ2-6; 10 nucleotides align to TRBD2. There are 19 residues in the CDR3. CDR1 and CDR2 from the germline V gene are SEHNR and FQNEAQ (reference sequence). Germline trimming cut 7 bases from V and 0 bases from J; bases unmatched to any gene: 12. CDR3 residues: CASNRLAGVFSSGANVLTF. In DNA form, the CDR3 reads TGTGCCAGCAATAGGCTAGCGGGGGTATTTAGCTCTGGGGCCAACGTCCTGACTTTC.

The V gene is TRBV6-1, the J gene TRBJ1-1; possibly TRBD1 for D (6 bases). The CDR3 loop spans 15 amino acids. Germline V gene data show CDR1 as MNHNS and CDR2 as SASEGT. V lost 8 bases and J lost 0, with 16 bases in between. The CDR3, as DNA: TGTGCCAGCTCGAGAGGTTGGGGGCTGAACACTGAAGCTTTCTTT. Its translation is CASSRGWGLNTEAFF.

The J gene is TRBJ2-7, the V gene TRBV10-3, with D possibly being TRBD2 (5 bases). The CDR3 is 14 residues long. CDR1 is ENHRY, CDR2 SYGVKD, per germline. V gave up 4 bases and J gave up 7 bases, with 17 bases separating them. CDR3: CAISGPPREGEQYF. The CDR3 DNA follows: TGTGCCATCAGTGGACCCCCCCGGGAAGGGGAGCAGTACTTC.